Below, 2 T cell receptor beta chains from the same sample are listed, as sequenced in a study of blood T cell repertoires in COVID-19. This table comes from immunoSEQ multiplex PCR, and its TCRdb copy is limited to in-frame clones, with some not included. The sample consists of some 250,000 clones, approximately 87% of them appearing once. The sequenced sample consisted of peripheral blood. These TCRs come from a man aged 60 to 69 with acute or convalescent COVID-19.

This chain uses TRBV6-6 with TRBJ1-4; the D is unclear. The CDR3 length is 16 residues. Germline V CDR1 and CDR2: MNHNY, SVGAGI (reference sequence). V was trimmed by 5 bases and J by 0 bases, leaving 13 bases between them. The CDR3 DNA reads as TGTGCCAGCAGTAGGCCCGACGGGACAACTAATGAAAAACTGTTTTTT. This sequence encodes CASSRPDGTTNEKLFF.

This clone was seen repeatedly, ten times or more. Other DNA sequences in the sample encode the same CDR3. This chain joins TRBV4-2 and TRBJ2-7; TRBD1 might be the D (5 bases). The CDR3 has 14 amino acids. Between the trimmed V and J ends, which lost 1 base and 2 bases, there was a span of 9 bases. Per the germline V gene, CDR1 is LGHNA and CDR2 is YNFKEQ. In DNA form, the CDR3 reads TGTGCCAGCAGCCAAGGCCAGGGAACCTACGAGCAGTACTTC. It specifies CASSQGQGTYEQYF.